This TCR beta chain appears in the sequencing data of a study of spatial heterogeneity in lung cancer. Study information: Compared with alpha-chain sequences, beta-chain sequences were consistently detected in greater numbers.

In TCRdb, the 5' RACE reads were re-called with MiXCR into one record per CDR3 protein. The table records about 92,000 distinct CDR3 sequences, 12% of them present only once. This clonotype occurred a few times. Its specificity is not known. Unmatched junction bases numbered 11, after V lost 4 bases and J lost 5 bases. CDR1 and CDR2 (germline): MDHEN, SYDVKM. There are 16 residues in the CDR3. Time point: sample taken at primary tumor resection. Tumor, nontumor lung or frozen PBMC supplied whole RNA that was sequenced unsorted. Study observations and caveats: Ubiquitous expanded tumor TCRs were observed in blood more at resection than follow-up.

This chain connects TRBV28 to TRBJ2-5; 9 nucleotides match TRBD2. Sample: PBMCs, taken at surgery. This TCR came from a male donor with early-stage non-small cell lung cancer. Written as DNA, the CDR3 is TGTGCCAGCAGTTCCTCTGGAGCGGGGGGAAGGGAGACCCAGTACTTC. Amino acid sequence: CASSSSGAGGRETQYF.